This is a list of T cell receptor beta chains from one sample in a study of blood T cell repertoires in COVID-19. Profiled with immunoSEQ multiplex PCR; TCRdb holds only in-frame clones, not every one. The sample shows roughly 170,000 clones, roughly 85% of them seen only once. Sequencing input: PBMCs or T cells enriched from blood (not recorded which). These receptors were obtained from a man between 60 and 70 years old who had recovered from COVID-19. Each CDR3 is given with its conserved first and last residue.

V: TRBV12-3/TRBV12-4
J: TRBJ2-5
CDR3: CASSLVKETQYF

V: TRBV4-2
J: TRBJ2-1
CDR3: CASSQDPGRPTNNEQFF

V: TRBV30
J: TRBJ1-2
CDR3: CACGTRSGYTF

V: TRBV5-1
J: TRBJ1-6
CDR3: CASSLGTGNSPLHF

V: TRBV24-1
J: TRBJ2-5
CDR3: CATSGPKKETQYF

V: TRBV10-3
J: TRBJ1-1
CDR3: CAISESDRGNTEAFF

V: TRBV27
J: TRBJ1-2
CDR3: CASSLSVGLKNYGYTF

V: TRBV5-1
J: TRBJ2-5
CDR3: CASSLQGAETQYF

V: TRBV2
J: TRBJ2-7
CDR3: CASSDFSYEQYF

V: TRBV7-3
J: TRBJ2-3
CDR3: CASSLVPSGRGGTDTQYF

V: TRBV19
J: TRBJ2-1
CDR3: CASSIDGLGLAGEGSSYNEQFF

V: TRBV5-5
J: TRBJ1-6
CDR3: CASSLRGTNSPLHF

V: TRBV19
J: TRBJ2-2
CDR3: CASRDEGGSAGGELFF

V: TRBV6-4
J: TRBJ1-6
CDR3: CASSEQGRDSPLHF

V: TRBV12-5
J: TRBJ1-5
CDR3: CASGLGRDQPQHF

V: TRBV3-1/TRBV3-2
J: TRBJ1-2
CDR3: CASSQGTGNGYTF

V: TRBV6-5
J: TRBJ1-4
CDR3: CASRFDTLGEKLFF

V: TRBV5-1
J: TRBJ1-1
CDR3: CASSAWTENTEAFF

V: TRBV5-1
J: TRBJ1-1
CDR3: CASSQDRGVGNTEAFF

V: TRBV5-1
J: TRBJ1-2
CDR3: CASSLFGTGEGYTF

V: TRBV28
J: TRBJ2-2
CDR3: CASSLLGLAASTGELFF

V: TRBV7-3
J: TRBJ1-1
CDR3: CASSLGAGTEAFF

V: TRBV5-1
J: TRBJ2-7
CDR3: CASRLKSPGDYEQYF

V: TRBV2
J: TRBJ1-1
CDR3: CASTPQGLVNTEAFF

V: TRBV5-5
J: TRBJ2-2
CDR3: CASSPWTTGELFF

V: TRBV4-1
J: TRBJ2-3
CDR3: CASSQGPPTDTQYF

V: TRBV7-2
J: TRBJ2-7
CDR3: CASSSNPQGYEQYF

V: TRBV24-1
J: TRBJ1-5
CDR3: CATSTGRQPQHF

V: TRBV19
J: TRBJ1-5
CDR3: CASSVPGAQPQHF

V: TRBV19
J: TRBJ2-5
CDR3: CASSIDRGDETQYF

V: TRBV11-2
J: TRBJ2-1
CDR3: CASSREVSYNEQFF

V: TRBV9
J: TRBJ1-5
CDR3: CASSAGDGSNQPQHF

V: TRBV5-1
J: TRBJ2-3
CDR3: CASSLGGNPSTDTQYF

V: TRBV27
J: TRBJ2-1
CDR3: CASSSFRGNEQFF

V: TRBV28
J: TRBJ1-2
CDR3: CASSSSAREGYTF

V: TRBV7-8
J: TRBJ1-5
CDR3: CASSLGRGSNQPQHF

V: TRBV6-5
J: TRBJ2-1
CDR3: CASSYSRGISYEQFF

V: TRBV11-2
J: TRBJ2-1
CDR3: CASSPRTSGRSSYNEQFF

V: TRBV7-2
J: TRBJ2-3
CDR3: CASSTSAGGTDTQYF

V: TRBV6-1
J: TRBJ2-6
CDR3: CASSEQGGANVLTF

V: TRBV7-3
J: TRBJ2-5
CDR3: CASSLQGTTVAQYF

V: TRBV15
J: TRBJ1-5
CDR3: CATSYPGGNQPQHF

V: TRBV7-9
J: TRBJ2-1
CDR3: CASSLGGTTFGNEQFF

V: TRBV7-9
J: TRBJ2-1
CDR3: CASTTRDPGQGSDEQFF

V: TRBV28
J: TRBJ1-5
CDR3: CASSLVGLMGVSNQPQHF